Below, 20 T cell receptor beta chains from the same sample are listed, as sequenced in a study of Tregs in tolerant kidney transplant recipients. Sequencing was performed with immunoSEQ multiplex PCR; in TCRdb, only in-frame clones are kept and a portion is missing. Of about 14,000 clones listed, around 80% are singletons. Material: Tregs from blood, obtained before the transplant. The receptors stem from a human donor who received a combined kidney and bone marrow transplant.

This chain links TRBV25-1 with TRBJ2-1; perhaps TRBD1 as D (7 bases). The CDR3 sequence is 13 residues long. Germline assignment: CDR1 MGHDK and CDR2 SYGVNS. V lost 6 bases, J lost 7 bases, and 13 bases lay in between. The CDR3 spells CASRRTGGNEQFF. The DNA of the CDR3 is TGTGCCAGCAGGAGGACAGGAGGGAATGAGCAGTTCTTC.

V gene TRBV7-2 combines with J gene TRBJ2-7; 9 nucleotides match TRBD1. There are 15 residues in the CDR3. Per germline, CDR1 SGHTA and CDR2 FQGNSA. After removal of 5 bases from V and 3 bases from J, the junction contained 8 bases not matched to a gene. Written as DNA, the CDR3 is TGTGCCAGCAGCCCCACCGGGACAGGGAACTACGAGCAGTACTTC. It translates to CASSPTGTGNYEQYF.

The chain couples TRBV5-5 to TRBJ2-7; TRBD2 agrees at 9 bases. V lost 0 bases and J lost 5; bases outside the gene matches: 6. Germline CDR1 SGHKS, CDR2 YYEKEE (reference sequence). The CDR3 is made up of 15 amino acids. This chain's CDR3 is CASSLGASGTHEQYF. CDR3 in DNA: TGTGCCAGCAGCTTGGGGGCTAGCGGGACCCACGAGCAGTACTTC.

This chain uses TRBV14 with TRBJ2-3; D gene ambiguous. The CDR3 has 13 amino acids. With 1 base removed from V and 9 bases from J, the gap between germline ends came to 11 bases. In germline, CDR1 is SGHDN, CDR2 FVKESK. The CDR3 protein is CASSQGRWATQYF. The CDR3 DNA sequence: TGTGCCAGCAGCCAAGGCCGTTGGGCGACGCAGTATTTT.

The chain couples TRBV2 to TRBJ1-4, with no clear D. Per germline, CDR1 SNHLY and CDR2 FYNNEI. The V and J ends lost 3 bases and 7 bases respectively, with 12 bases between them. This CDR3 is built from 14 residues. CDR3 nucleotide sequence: TGTGCCAGCAGTGACGGAGGGCGAGGTGAAAAACTGTTTTTT. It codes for CASSDGGRGEKLFF.

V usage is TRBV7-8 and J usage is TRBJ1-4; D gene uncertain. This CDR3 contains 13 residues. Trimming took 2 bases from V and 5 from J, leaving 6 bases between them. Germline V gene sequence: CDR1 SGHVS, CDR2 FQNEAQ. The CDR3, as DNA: TGTGCCAGCAGCTTACGGTGGAATGAAAAACTGTTTTTT. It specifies CASSLRWNEKLFF.

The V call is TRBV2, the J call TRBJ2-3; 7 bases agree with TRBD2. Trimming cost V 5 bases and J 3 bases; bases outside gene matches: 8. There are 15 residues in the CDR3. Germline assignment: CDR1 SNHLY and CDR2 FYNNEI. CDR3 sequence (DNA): TGTGCCAGCAGTATGACGGGGGGAACTACAGATACGCAGTATTTT. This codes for CASSMTGGTTDTQYF.

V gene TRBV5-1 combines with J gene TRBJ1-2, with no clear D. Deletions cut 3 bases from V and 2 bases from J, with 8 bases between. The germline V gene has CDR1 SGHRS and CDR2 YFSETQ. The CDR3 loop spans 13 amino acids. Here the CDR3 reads CASSSSENYGYTF. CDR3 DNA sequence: TGCGCCAGCAGCTCCTCGGAGAACTATGGCTACACCTTC.

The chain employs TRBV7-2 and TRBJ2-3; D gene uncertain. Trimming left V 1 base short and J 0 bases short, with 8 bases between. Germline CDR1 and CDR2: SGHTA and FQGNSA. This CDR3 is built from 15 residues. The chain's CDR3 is CASSLDAVSTDTQYF. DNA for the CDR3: TGTGCCAGCAGCTTAGATGCAGTTAGCACAGATACGCAGTATTTT. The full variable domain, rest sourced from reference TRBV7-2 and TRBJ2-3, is GAGVSQSPSNKVTEKGKDVELRCDPISGHTALYWYRQSLGQGLEFLIYFQGNSAPDKSGLPSDRFSAERTGGSVSTLTIQRTQQEDSAVYLCASSLDAVSTDTQYFGPGTRLTVL.

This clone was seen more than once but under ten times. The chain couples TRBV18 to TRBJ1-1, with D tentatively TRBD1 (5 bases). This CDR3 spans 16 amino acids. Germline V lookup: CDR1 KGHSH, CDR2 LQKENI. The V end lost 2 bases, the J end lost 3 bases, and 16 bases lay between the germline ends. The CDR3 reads CASSPTLLTVDTEAFF. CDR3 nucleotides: TGTGCCAGCTCACCAACCCTCCTGACAGTTGACACTGAAGCTTTCTTT.

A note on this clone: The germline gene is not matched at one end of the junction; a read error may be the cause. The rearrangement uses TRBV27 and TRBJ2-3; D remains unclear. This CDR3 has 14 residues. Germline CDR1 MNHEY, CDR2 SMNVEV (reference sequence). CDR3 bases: TGTGCCAGCCGTTTGGCTAGATCGGCAGATACGCAGTATTTT. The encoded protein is CASRLARSADTQYF.

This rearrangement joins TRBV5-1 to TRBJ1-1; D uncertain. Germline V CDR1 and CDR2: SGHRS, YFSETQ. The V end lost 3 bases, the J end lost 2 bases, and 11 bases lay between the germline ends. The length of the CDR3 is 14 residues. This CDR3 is CASSSSDYNTEAFF. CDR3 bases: TGCGCCAGCAGCTCCAGTGACTACAACACTGAAGCTTTCTTT.

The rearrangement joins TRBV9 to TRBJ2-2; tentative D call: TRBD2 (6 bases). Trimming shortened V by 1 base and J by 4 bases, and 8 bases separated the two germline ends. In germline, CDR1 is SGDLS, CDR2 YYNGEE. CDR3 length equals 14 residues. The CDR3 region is CASSVRRGTGELFF. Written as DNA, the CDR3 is TGTGCCAGCAGCGTAAGGAGGGGCACCGGGGAGCTGTTTTTT.

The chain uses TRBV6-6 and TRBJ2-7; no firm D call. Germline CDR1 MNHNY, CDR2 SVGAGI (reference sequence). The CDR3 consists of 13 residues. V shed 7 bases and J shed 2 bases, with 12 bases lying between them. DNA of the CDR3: TGTGCCAGCACCCAGGAAAGACCCTACGAGCAGTACTTC. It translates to CASTQERPYEQYF.

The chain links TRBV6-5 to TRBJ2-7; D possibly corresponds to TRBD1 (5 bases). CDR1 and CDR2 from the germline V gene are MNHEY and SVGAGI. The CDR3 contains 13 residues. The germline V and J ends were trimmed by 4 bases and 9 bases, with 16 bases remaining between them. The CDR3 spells CASSWGPRVGQYF. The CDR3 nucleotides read TGTGCCAGCAGTTGGGGCCCCCGTGTTGGGCAGTACTTC.

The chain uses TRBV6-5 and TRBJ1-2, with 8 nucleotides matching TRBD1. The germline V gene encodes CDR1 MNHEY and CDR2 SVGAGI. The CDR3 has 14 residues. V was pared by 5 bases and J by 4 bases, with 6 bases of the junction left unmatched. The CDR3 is CASSKNRGGYGYTF. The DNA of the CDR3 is TGTGCCAGCAGTAAAAACAGGGGGGGCTATGGCTACACCTTC.

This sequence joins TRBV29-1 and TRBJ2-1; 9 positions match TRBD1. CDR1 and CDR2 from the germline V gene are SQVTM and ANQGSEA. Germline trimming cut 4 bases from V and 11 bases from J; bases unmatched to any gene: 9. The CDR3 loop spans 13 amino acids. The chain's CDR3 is CSVADRGAGKQFF. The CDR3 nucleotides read TGCAGCGTTGCCGACAGGGGGGCGGGGAAGCAGTTCTTC.

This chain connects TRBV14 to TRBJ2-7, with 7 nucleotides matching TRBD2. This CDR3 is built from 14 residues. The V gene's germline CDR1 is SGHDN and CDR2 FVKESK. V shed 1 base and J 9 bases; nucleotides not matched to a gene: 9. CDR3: CASSQGGAGGGQYF. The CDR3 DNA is TGTGCCAGCAGCCAAGGAGGGGCCGGCGGGGGGCAGTACTTC.

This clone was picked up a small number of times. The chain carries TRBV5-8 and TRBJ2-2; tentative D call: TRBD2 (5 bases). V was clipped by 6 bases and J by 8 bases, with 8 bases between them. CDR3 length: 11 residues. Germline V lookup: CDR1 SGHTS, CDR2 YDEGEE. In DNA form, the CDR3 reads TGTGCCAGCACGCGGAGGGGGGAGCTGTTTTTT. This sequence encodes CASTRRGELFF.

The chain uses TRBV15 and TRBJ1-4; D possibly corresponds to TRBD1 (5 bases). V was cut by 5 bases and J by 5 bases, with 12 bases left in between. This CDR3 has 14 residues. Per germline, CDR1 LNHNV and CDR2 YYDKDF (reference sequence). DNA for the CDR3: TGTGCCACCAGCCGACAGCTATACAATGAAAAACTGTTTTTT. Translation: CATSRQLYNEKLFF. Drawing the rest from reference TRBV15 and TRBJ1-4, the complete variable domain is DAMVIQNPRYQVTQFGKPVTLSCSQTLNHNVMYWYQQKSSQAPKLLFHYYDKDFNNEADTPDNFQSRRPNTSFCFLDIRSPGLGDTAMYLCATSRQLYNEKLFFGSGTQLSVL.